This TCR beta chain was recovered during a study of regulatory T cells in long-lasting Graves disease. The study's findings and limits: TCR diversity in persistent Graves' patients was below that of newly diagnosed ones. Preferential use of TRBV28, TRBJ1-2 and TRBJ2-5 was seen in persistent disease.

Time point reported: persistent/refractory GD, antithyroid drugs over 5 years with positive TRAb. PBMC RNA was the source of the TCR library. As to this clonotype: The target antigen is unknown. This probably arose from a read error, given a far larger clone one base away.

The CDR3 contains 14 residues. TCR beta libraries were built with iRepertoire HTBI primers and Arm-PCR of CDR3 regions. One entry per CDR3 protein results from TCRdb running MiXCR on the multiplex PCR reads. The table shows 400,000 to 500,000 distinct CDR3 sequences, with under 25% occurring only once. The chain links TRBV12-3 or TRBV12-4 to TRBJ1-1; D not resolved. The sample here was peripheral blood mononuclear cells (PBMCs), taken when the disease was refractory, from a patient treated with antithyroid drugs. The sequence was collected from a female donor with Graves disease. This chain's CDR3 is CASSLWVLNTEASF. The CDR3 DNA is TGTGCCAGCAGTTTATGGGTTCTGAACACTGAAGCTTCCTTT.